The T cell receptor beta chain under discussion was sequenced for a study of beta chain features in type 1 diabetes. The study, taken as a whole, reports: Researchers reported that naive, central memory and Treg TCRB repertoires appeared more similar in patients than in healthy donors. Shortening that was moderate but significant affected the TCRB CDR3s of Type 1 diabetes patients in all four CD4+ subsets.

Isolated RNA was reverse transcribed in full, so expressed TCRB transcripts were sequenced. Generated by immunoSEQ multiplex PCR, the TCRdb table keeps only in-frame clones and is missing some. The table lists roughly 340,000 clones, 10% to 15% of them singletons. Note on this clone: What it recognizes is unknown.

With 6 bases removed from V and 2 bases from J, the gap between germline ends came to 11 bases. The germline V gene encodes CDR1 SNHLY and CDR2 FYNNEI. The length of the CDR3 is 14 residues. Input material: naive CD4+ T cells from blood. J is TRBJ1-5 and V is TRBV2; tentative D call: TRBD1 (5 bases). The TCR comes from a woman younger than 35 with type 1 diabetes. This CDR3 reads CASRSGGGNQPQHF. The DNA of the CDR3 is TGTGCCAGCAGATCGGGAGGGGGCAATCAGCCCCAGCATTTT.